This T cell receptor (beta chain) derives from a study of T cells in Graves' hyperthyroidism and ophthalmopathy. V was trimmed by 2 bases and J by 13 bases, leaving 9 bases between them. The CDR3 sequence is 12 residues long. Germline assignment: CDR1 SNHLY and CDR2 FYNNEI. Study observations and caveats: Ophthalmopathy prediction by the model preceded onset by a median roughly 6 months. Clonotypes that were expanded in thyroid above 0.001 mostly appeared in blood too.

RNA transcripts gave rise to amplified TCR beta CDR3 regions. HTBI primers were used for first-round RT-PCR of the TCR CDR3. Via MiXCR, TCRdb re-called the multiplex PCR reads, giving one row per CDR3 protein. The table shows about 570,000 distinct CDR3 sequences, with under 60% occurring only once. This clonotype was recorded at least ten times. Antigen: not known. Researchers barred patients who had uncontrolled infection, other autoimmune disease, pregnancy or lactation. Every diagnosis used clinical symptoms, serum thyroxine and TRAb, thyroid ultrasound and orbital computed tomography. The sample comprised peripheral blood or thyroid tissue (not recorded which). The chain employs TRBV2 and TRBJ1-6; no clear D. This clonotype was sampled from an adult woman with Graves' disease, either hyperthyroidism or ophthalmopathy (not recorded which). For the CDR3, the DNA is TGTGCCAGCAGTGAAATCCCGGGGCCCCTCCACTTT. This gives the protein CASSEIPGPLHF.